A single sample gave rise to the 22 T cell receptor beta chains below, sequenced in a study of blood T cell repertoires in COVID-19. Measured with immunoSEQ multiplex PCR; TCRdb has only the in-frame clones, and not every one. The data contain 93,000 or so clones, about 90% of them seen just once; the ten biggest clones take up 3.1%. The sample was peripheral blood. Receptors were obtained from a man aged 50-60 years in a cohort sampled during active COVID-19.

J is TRBJ1-1 and V is TRBV7-2; D possibly corresponds to TRBD1 (6 bases). CDR3 length: 17 amino acids. Trimming removed 2 bases at V and 0 bases at J, with 16 bases between. CDR1 is SGHTA and CDR2 is FQGNSA in the germline V gene. CDR3 coding DNA: TGTGCCAGCAGCTTAAGGACAGTAGGGTTCATGAACACTGAAGCTTTCTTT. This codes for CASSLRTVGFMNTEAFF.

The rearrangement joins TRBV5-1 to TRBJ1-2; 10 bases map to TRBD1. This CDR3 contains 17 residues. Germline V gene data show CDR1 as SGHRS and CDR2 as YFSETQ. Losses at the gene ends were 0 bases for V and 0 bases for J; bases not matched to a gene: 5. The CDR3 region is CASSLGAGTGANYGYTF. CDR3 bases: TGCGCCAGCAGCTTGGGAGCAGGGACAGGGGCTAACTATGGCTACACCTTC. The whole variable domain, filled in from reference TRBV5-1 and TRBJ1-2, reads KAGVTQTPRYLIKTRGQQVTLSCSPISGHRSVSWYQQTPGQGLQFLFEYFSETQRNKGNFPGRFSGRQFSNSRSEMNVSTLELGDSALYLCASSLGAGTGANYGYTFGSGTRLTVV.

The CDR3 protein is CARDPGMGETQYF. In DNA form, the CDR3 reads TGTGCCAGAGACCCAGGGATGGGAGAGACCCAGTACTTC. The chain links TRBV6-5 to TRBJ2-5, with a tentative D call TRBD1 (5 bases). V lost 9 bases to trimming and J lost 4 bases, with 15 bases between them. The CDR3 has 13 amino acids. Germline V gene data show CDR1 as MNHEY and CDR2 as SVGAGI.

The table lists this clone with a count of one. The chain combines TRBV28 with TRBJ1-3; D call uncertain. The CDR3 has 10 amino acids. Trimming left V 8 bases short and J 5 bases short, with 4 bases between. Germline V gene data show CDR1 as MDHEN and CDR2 as SYDVKM. Written as DNA, the CDR3 is TGTGCCAGCGGCAGAAACACCATATATTTT. It translates to CASGRNTIYF.

The V gene is TRBV7-2, the J gene TRBJ2-2; 13 bases map to TRBD2. The V gene's germline CDR1 is SGHTA and CDR2 FQGNSA. There are 19 residues in the CDR3. The ends lost 4 bases at V and 4 bases at J; junction bases unmatched: 12. CDR3 DNA: TGTGCCAGCAGCTCGGGGACTAGCGGGGTGACTGATTTCACCGGGGAGCTGTTTTTT. Its protein product is CASSSGTSGVTDFTGELFF.

The V and J genes are TRBV7-3 and TRBJ2-1, with 9 bases lining up with TRBD2. V shed 0 bases, J shed 10 bases, and the junction held 4 bases outside the gene matches. Germline assignment: CDR1 SGHTA and CDR2 FQGTGA. The CDR3 has 14 residues. Here the CDR3 reads CASSLTAGGEEQFF. The CDR3 DNA reads TGTGCCAGCAGCTTAACAGCGGGGGGAGAGGAGCAGTTCTTC.

V is TRBV5-6 and J is TRBJ2-2; 8 bases are a match to TRBD1. The CDR3 sequence is 16 residues long. Germline values: CDR1 SGHDT, CDR2 YYEEEE. Losses at the gene ends were 3 bases for V and 3 bases for J; bases not matched to a gene: 7. The CDR3 protein is CASSSSGTGYTGELFF. The CDR3 bases are TGTGCCAGCAGCTCCTCCGGGACAGGTTACACCGGGGAGCTGTTTTTT.

The chain has TRBV6-2 or TRBV6-3 and TRBJ1-1; D might be TRBD1 (5 bases). This CDR3 is built from 18 residues. The germline V gene encodes CDR1 MNHEY and CDR2 SVGEGT. V was shortened by 2 bases and J by 3 bases, with 22 bases between the two germline ends. Here the CDR3 reads CASSYRTGGGIGDTEAFF. As DNA, the CDR3 is TGTGCCAGCAGTTACAGGACCGGGGGTGGGATCGGGGACACTGAAGCTTTCTTT.

CDR3 DNA: TGTGCCAGCAGAACAGCGGGGGCAGTGGGGGAGACCCAGTACTTC. Translating it yields CASRTAGAVGETQYF. The chain has TRBV6-5 and TRBJ2-5; 8 bases match TRBD2. Germline trimming cut 6 bases from V and 5 bases from J; bases unmatched to any gene: 11. The CDR3 sequence is 15 residues long. From germline, CDR1 is MNHEY and CDR2 SVGAGI.

V gene TRBV6-2 or TRBV6-3 combines with J gene TRBJ2-3; D is perhaps TRBD1 (5 bases). The V and J ends lost 4 bases and 6 bases respectively, with 17 bases between them. CDR1 and CDR2 from the germline V gene are MNHEY and SVGEGT. The CDR3 consists of 15 residues. CDR3 DNA sequence: TGTGCCAGCAGTTCTCAGGGCCAAGGAAGGGATACGCAGTATTTT. This sequence encodes CASSSQGQGRDTQYF.

This sequence joins TRBV2 and TRBJ1-4; TRBD1 might be the D (5 bases). This CDR3 spans 12 amino acids. Deletions cut 6 bases from V and 6 bases from J, with 8 bases between. Germline assignment: CDR1 SNHLY and CDR2 FYNNEI. CDR3 sequence: CASRTDHEKLFF. As DNA, the CDR3 is TGTGCCAGCAGGACAGATCATGAAAAACTGTTTTTT.

The rearrangement links TRBV24-1 to TRBJ1-2; TRBD1 aligns across 12 bases. This CDR3 is built from 14 residues. The germline V gene encodes CDR1 KGHDR and CDR2 SFDVKD. Trimming cost V 4 bases and J 8 bases; bases outside gene matches: 4. The CDR3 spells CATSEGTGGGGYTF. CDR3 nucleotide sequence: TGTGCCACCAGTGAAGGGACAGGGGGCGGAGGCTACACCTTC.

The chain employs TRBV7-8 and TRBJ1-6, with 9 bases that match TRBD1. V trimming: 7 bases; J trimming: 9 bases; junction bases outside the gene matches: 10. Germline values: CDR1 SGHVS, CDR2 FQNEAQ. The CDR3 is 15 amino acids. The DNA for the CDR3 is TGTGCCAGCATCCCCCGGGACAGGGAATCTTCACCCCTCCACTTT. It specifies CASIPRDRESSPLHF. Based on the CDR3 plus reference TRBV7-8 and TRBJ1-6, the full variable domain is GAGVSQSPRYKVAKRGQDVALRCDPISGHVSLFWYQQALGQGPEFLTYFQNEAQLDKSGLPSDRFFAERPEGSVSTLKIQRTQQEDSAVYLCASIPRDRESSPLHFGNGTRLTVT.

This clone has just one count. The J gene is TRBJ1-1, the V gene TRBV11-3, with D possibly being TRBD1 (6 bases). This CDR3 spans 14 amino acids. The V gene lost 1 base and the J gene lost 0 bases, with 6 bases spanning the gap. Germline loops: CDR1 SGHNT, CDR2 YENEEA. The CDR3 protein is CASSLGGLNTEAFF. CDR3 in DNA: TGTGCCAGCAGCTTAGGGGGGCTGAACACTGAAGCTTTCTTT. Variable domain in full (rest from reference TRBV11-3 and TRBJ1-1): EAGVVQSPRYKIIEKKQPVAFWCNPISGHNTLYWYLQNLGQGPELLIRYENEEAVDDSQLPKDRFSAERLKGVDSTLKIQPAELGDSAVYLCASSLGGLNTEAFFGQGTRLTVV.

V and J are TRBV18 and TRBJ2-2; 11 positions agree with TRBD2. V lost 3 bases to trimming and J lost 1 base; unmatched junction nucleotides: 4. Germline V gives CDR1 KGHSH, CDR2 LQKENI. The CDR3 runs to 17 residues. DNA for the CDR3: TGTGCCAGCTCACCGGTAGGACTAGCGGGGAACACCGGGGAGCTGTTTTTT. Translation: CASSPVGLAGNTGELFF.

The rearrangement joins TRBV4-2 to TRBJ1-6; TRBD1 is a possible D gene (6 bases). The CDR3 totals 14 residues. V lost 1 base, J lost 7 bases, and 8 bases lay in between. Germline CDR1 is LGHNA and CDR2 is YNFKEQ. The CDR3: CASSQGTGNSPLHF. CDR3 sequence (DNA): TGTGCCAGCAGCCAAGGCACAGGGAATTCACCCCTCCACTTT.

Written as DNA, the CDR3 is TGCGCCAGCAGCCTCGGGACAGGAGGAAACACCATATATTTT. Translating it yields CASSLGTGGNTIYF. The chain uses TRBV5-1 and TRBJ1-3; 8 nucleotides line up with TRBD1. Losses at the gene ends were 4 bases for V and 4 bases for J; bases not matched to a gene: 4. CDR3 length: 14 amino acids. Germline V lookup: CDR1 SGHRS, CDR2 YFSETQ.

This sequence joins TRBV12-3 or TRBV12-4 and TRBJ2-1; D unclear. Trimming stripped 4 bases from V and 7 bases from J, with 8 bases between. CDR3 length: 12 amino acids. The CDR3 is CASSSHINEQFF. CDR3 sequence (DNA): TGTGCCAGCAGTTCCCACATAAATGAGCAGTTCTTC.

The V call is TRBV11-2, the J call TRBJ1-3, with a weak D call TRBD1 (5 bases). The germline V gene has CDR1 SGHAT and CDR2 FQNNGV. V lost 5 bases and J 4 bases, leaving 12 bases between the germline ends. CDR3 size: 14 residues. DNA of the CDR3: TGTGCCAGCAGCCGCGGGGGTGGGGGAAACACCATATATTTT. It is translated as CASSRGGGGNTIYF.

V gene TRBV7-8 combines with J gene TRBJ1-6; the match to TRBD1 covers 8 bases. V was pared by 1 base and J by 8 bases, with 10 bases of the junction left unmatched. This CDR3 has 17 residues. Germline V gives CDR1 SGHVS, CDR2 FQNEAQ. The CDR3 sequence: CASSLDHRDRKYSPLHF. The DNA of the CDR3 is TGTGCCAGCAGCTTAGATCATCGGGACAGGAAATATTCACCCCTCCACTTT.

This chain connects TRBV12-3 or TRBV12-4 to TRBJ2-3; D call uncertain. There are 11 residues in the CDR3. The V gene lost 3 bases and the J gene lost 6 bases, with 4 bases spanning the gap. In DNA form, the CDR3 reads TGTGCCAGCAGTTTTCTGGATACGCAGTATTTT. It specifies CASSFLDTQYF.

This chain joins TRBV18 and TRBJ2-3; TRBD2 aligns across 10 bases. This CDR3 region has 18 residues. Looked up from germline, CDR1 is KGHSH and CDR2 is LQKENI. J gave up 5 bases and V 3 bases, and 14 bases lay outside the gene matches. In nucleotides, the CDR3 is TGTGCCAGCTCACCGACCGCGTCGAGCGGGGGGGAGCAAGATACGCAGTATTTT. This codes for CASSPTASSGGEQDTQYF.